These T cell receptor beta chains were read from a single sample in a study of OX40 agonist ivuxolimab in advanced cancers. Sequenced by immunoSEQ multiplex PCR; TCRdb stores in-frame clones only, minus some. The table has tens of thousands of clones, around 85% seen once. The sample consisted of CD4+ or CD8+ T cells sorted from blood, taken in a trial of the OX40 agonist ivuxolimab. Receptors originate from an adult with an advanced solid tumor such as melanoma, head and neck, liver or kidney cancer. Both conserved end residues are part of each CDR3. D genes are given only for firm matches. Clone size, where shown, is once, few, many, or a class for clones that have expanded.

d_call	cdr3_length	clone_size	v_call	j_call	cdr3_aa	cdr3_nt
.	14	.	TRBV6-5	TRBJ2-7	CASSYTETPYEQYF	TGTGCCAGCAGTTACACAGAAACTCCCTACGAGCAGTACTTC
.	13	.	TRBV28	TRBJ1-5	CASTRERRQPQHF	TGTGCCAGCACCAGGGAGAGGAGGCAGCCCCAGCATTTT
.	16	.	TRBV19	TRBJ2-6	CASSSRAGTGANVLTF	TGTGCCAGTAGTAGCCGGGCGGGGACTGGGGCCAACGTCCTGACTTTC
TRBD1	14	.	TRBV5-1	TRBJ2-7	CASSPRTGTYEQYF	TGCGCCAGCAGCCCCCGGACAGGGACCTACGAGCAGTACTTC
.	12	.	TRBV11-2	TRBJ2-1	CASSPQGNEQFF	TGTGCCAGCAGCCCACAGGGAAATGAGCAGTTCTTC
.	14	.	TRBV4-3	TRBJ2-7	CASSPQLGTYEQYF	TGCGCCAGCAGCCCTCAACTCGGTACTTACGAGCAGTACTTC
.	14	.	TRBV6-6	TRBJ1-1	CASSYRREGTEAFF	TGTGCCAGCAGTTACAGGCGAGAGGGCACTGAAGCTTTCTTT
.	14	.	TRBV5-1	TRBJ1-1	CASSPQEANTEAFF	TGCGCCAGCAGCCCTCAGGAGGCGAACACTGAAGCTTTCTTT
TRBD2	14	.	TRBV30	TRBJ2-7	CAWSPGLAIYEQYF	TGTGCCTGGAGTCCGGGACTAGCAATCTACGAGCAGTACTTC
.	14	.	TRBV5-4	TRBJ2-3	CASSGKTSTDTQYF	TGTGCCAGCAGCGGGAAGACAAGCACAGATACGCAGTATTTT
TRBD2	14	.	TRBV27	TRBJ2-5	CASSSRLAGRTQYF	TGTGCCAGCAGTTCTCGACTAGCCGGGAGGACCCAGTACTTC
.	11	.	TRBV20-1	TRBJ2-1	CSARAYNEQFF	TGCAGTGCTAGAGCCTACAATGAGCAGTTCTTC
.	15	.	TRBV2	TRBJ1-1	CASSEAQGMNTEAFF	TGTGCCAGCAGTGAAGCGCAGGGTATGAACACTGAAGCTTTCTTT
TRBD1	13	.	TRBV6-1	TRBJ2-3	CASSDPRGNTQYF	TGTGCCAGCAGTGATCCCAGGGGGAACACGCAGTATTTT
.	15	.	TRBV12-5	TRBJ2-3	CASGLGTGSTDTQYF	TGTGCTAGTGGTTTGGGTACAGGGAGCACAGATACGCAGTATTTT
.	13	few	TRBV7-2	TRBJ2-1	CASSLRGNNEQFF	TGTGCCAGCAGCTTAAGGGGAAACAATGAGCAGTTCTTC
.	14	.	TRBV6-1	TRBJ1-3	CASSEEGGVGAIYF	TGTGCCAGCAGTGAAGAGGGAGGGGTGGGTGCCATATATTTT
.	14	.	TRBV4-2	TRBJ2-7	CASSQESTSYEQYF	TGTGCCAGCAGCCAAGAATCGACCTCCTACGAGCAGTACTTC
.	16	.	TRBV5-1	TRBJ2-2	CASSLDSSMNTGELFF	TGCGCCAGCAGCCTGGACTCCTCAATGAACACCGGGGAGCTGTTTTTT
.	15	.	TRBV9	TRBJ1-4	CASSVGLRGDEKLFF	TGTGCCAGCAGCGTGGGTCTCCGGGGGGATGAAAAACTGTTTTTT
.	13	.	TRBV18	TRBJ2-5	CASSPPSVETQYF	TGTGCCAGCTCACCACCTAGTGTAGAGACCCAGTACTTC
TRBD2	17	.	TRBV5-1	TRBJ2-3	CASRNGLAGIRGDTQYF	TGCGCCAGCAGGAACGGACTAGCGGGGATCAGAGGAGATACGCAGTATTTT
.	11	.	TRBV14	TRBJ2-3	CASSQEGTQYF	TGTGCCAGCAGCCAAGAAGGCACGCAGTATTTT